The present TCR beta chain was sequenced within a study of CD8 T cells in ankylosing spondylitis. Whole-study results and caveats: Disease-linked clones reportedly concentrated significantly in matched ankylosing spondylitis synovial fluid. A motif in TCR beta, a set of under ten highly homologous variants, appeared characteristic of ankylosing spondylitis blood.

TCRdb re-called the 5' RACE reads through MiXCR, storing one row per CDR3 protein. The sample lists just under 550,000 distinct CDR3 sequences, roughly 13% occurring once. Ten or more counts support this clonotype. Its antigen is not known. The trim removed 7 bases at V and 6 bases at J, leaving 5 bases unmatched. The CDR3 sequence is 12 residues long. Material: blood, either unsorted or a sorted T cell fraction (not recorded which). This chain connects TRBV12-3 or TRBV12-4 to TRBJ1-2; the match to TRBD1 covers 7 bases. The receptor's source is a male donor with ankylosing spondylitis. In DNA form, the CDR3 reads TGTGCCAGCACCAGGACAGGACATGGCTACACCTTC. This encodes CASTRTGHGYTF.